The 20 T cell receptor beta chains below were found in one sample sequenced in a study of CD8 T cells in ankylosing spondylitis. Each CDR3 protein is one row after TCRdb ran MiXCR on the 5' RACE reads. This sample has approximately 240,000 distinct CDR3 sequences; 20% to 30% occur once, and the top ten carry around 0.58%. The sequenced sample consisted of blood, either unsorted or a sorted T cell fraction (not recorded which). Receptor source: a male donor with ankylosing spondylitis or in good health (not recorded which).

The CDR3 region is CSVALPGGPRETQYF. The CDR3 DNA reads TGCAGCGTTGCTCTCCCGGGGGGGCCCCGGGAGACCCAGTACTTC. The chain joins TRBV29-1 to TRBJ2-5; TRBD2 matches at 8 bases. CDR3 length equals 15 residues. Germline loops: CDR1 SQVTM, CDR2 ANQGSEA. V lost 4 bases to trimming and J lost 5 bases; unmatched junction nucleotides: 12.

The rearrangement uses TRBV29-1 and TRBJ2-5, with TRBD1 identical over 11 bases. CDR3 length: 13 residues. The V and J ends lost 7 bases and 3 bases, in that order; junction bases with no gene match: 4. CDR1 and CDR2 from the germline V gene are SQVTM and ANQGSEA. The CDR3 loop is CSARTGGEETQYF. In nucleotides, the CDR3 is TGCAGCGCCCGGACAGGGGGCGAAGAGACCCAGTACTTC. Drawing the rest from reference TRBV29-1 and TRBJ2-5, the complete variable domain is SAVISQKPSRDICQRGTSLTIQCQVDSQVTMMFWYRQQPGQSLTLIATANQGSEATYESGFVIDKFPISRPNLTFSTLTVSNMSPEDSSIYLCSARTGGEETQYFGPGTRLLVL.

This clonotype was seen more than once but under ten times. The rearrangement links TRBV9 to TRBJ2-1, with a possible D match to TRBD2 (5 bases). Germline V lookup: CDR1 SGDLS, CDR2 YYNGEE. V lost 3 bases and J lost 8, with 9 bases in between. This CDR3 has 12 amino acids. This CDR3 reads CASSAARDEQFF. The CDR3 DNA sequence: TGTGCCAGCAGCGCCGCGCGGGATGAGCAGTTCTTC.

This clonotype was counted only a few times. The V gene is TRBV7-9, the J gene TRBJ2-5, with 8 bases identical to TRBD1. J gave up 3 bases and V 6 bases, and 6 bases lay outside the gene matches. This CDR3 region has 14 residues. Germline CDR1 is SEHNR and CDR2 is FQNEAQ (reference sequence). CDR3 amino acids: CASRHGQGEETQYF. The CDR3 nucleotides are TGTGCCAGCAGACATGGACAGGGCGAAGAGACCCAGTACTTC.

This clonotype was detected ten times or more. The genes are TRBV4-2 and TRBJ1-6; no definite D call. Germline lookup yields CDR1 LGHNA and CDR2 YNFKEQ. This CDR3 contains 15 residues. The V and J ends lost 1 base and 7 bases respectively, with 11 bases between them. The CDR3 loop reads CASSQVGRPNSPLHF. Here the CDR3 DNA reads TGTGCCAGCAGCCAAGTAGGTCGGCCCAATTCACCCCTCCACTTT.

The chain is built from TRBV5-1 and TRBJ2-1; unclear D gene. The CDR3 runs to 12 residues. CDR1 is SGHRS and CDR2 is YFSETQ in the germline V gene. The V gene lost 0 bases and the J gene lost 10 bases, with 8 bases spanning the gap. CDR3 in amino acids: CASSLERGEQFF. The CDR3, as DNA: TGCGCCAGCAGCTTGGAACGTGGCGAGCAGTTCTTC.

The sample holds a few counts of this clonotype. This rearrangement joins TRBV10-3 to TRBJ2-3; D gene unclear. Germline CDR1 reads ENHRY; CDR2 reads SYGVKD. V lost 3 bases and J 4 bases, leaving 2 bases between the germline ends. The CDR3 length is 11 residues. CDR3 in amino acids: CAISDSDTQYF. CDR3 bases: TGTGCCATCAGTGACTCAGATACGCAGTATTTT.

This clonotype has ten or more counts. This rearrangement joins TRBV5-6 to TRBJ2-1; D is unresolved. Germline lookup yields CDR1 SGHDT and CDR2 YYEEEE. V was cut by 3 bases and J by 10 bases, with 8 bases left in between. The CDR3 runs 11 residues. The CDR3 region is CASSSSIEQFF. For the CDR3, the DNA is TGTGCCAGCAGCTCGTCTATCGAGCAGTTCTTC.

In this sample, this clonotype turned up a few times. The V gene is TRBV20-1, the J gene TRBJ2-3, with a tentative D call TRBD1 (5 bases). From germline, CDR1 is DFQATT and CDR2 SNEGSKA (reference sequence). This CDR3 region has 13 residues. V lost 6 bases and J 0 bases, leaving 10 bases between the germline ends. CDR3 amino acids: CSATDTSTDTQYF. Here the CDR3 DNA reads TGCAGTGCAACGGACACTAGCACAGATACGCAGTATTTT.

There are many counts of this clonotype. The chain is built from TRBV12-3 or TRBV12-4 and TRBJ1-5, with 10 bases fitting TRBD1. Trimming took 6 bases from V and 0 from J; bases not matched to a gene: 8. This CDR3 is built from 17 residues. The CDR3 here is CASSPGQGTISNQPQHF. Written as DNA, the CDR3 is TGTGCCAGCAGCCCGGGACAGGGGACAATTAGCAATCAGCCCCAGCATTTT.

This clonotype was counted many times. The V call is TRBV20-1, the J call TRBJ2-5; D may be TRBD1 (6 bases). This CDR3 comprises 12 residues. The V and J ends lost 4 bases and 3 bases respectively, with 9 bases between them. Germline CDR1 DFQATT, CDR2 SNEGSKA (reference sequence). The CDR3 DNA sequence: TGCAGTGCTATCAACAGGGAAGAGACCCAGTACTTC. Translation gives CSAINREETQYF.

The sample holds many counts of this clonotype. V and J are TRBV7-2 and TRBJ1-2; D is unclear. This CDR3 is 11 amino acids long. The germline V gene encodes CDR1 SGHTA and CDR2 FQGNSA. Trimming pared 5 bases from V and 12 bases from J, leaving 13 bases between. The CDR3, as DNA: TGTGCCAGCAGCCCGGATGTGGGCCACACCTTC. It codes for CASSPDVGHTF. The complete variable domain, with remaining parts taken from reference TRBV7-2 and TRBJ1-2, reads GAGVSQSPSNKVTEKGKDVELRCDPISGHTALYWYRQSLGQGLEFLIYFQGNSAPDKSGLPSDRFSAERTGGSVSTLTIQRTQQEDSAVYLCASSPDVGHTFGSGTRLTVV.

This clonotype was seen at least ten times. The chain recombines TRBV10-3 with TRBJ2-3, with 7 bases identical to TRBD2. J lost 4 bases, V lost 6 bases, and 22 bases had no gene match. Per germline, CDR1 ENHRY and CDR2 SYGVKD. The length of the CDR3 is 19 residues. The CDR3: CAIRPGLRTNTHMADTQYF. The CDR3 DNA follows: TGTGCCATCAGGCCGGGACTACGTACGAACACACACATGGCAGATACGCAGTATTTT.

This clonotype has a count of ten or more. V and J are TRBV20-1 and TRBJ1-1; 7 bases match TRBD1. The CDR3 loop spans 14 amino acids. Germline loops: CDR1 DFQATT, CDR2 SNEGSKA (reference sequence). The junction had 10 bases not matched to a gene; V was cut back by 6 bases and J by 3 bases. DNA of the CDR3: TGCAGTGCCAATCTACAGGGGCGGGACACTGAAGCTTTCTTT. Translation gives CSANLQGRDTEAFF.

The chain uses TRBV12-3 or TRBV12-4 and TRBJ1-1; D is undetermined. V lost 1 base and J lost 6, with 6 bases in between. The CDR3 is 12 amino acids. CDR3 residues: CASSLEESEAFF. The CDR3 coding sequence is TGTGCCAGCAGTTTAGAGGAGTCTGAAGCTTTCTTT.

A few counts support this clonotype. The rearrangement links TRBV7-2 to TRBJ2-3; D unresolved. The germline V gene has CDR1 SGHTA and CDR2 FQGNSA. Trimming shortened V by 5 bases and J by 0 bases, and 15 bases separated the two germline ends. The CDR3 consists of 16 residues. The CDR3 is CASSPRLQSSTDTQYF. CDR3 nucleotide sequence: TGTGCCAGCAGCCCCAGACTTCAGTCTAGCACAGATACGCAGTATTTT.

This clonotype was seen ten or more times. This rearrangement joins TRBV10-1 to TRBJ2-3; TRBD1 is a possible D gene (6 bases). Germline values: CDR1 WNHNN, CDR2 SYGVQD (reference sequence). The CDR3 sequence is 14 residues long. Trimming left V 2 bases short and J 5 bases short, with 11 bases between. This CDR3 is CASSEGGRGDTQYF. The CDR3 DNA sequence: TGCGCCAGCAGTGAGGGGGGCCGGGGAGATACGCAGTATTTT.

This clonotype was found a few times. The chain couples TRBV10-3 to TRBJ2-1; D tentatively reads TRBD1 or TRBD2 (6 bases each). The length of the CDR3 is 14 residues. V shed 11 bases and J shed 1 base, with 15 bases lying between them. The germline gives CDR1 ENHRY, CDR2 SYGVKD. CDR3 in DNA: TGTGCCTCGAAACGAGGGGGGTCCTACAATGAGCAGTTCTTC. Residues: CASKRGGSYNEQFF.

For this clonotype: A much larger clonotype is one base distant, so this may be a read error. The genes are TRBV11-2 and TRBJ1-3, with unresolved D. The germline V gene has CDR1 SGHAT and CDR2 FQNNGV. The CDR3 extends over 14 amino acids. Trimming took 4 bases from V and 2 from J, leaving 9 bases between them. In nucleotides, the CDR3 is TGTGCCAGCAGCTGGCCCGGCGCTGGAAACACCATATATTTT. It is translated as CASSWPGAGNTIYF.

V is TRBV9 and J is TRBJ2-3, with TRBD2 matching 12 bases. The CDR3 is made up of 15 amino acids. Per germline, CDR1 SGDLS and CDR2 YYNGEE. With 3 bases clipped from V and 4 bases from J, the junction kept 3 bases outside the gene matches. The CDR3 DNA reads TGTGCCAGCAGCGCTAGCGGGGGGGCACCAGATACGCAGTATTTT. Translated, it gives CASSASGGAPDTQYF.